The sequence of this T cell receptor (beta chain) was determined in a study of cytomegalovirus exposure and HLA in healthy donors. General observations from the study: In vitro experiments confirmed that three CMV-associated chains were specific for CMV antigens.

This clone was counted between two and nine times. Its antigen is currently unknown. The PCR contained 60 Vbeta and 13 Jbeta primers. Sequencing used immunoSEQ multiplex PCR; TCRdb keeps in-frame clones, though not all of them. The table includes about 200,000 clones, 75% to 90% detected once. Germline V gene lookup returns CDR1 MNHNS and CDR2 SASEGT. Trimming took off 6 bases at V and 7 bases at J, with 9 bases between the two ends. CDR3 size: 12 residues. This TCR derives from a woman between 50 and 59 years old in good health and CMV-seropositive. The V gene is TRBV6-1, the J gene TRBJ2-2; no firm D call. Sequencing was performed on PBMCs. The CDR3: CASSRTNGELFF. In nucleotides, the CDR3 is TGTGCCAGCAGCCGCACAAACGGGGAGCTGTTTTTT.